This T cell receptor (beta chain) was profiled in a study of siplizumab effects on memory and regulatory T cells. The study, taken as a whole, reports: The naive T cell population seemed more diverse than memory cells and seemed a major contributor to the alloresponse. Fewer alloreactive sequences mapped to unstimulated CD4+ memory cells under siplizumab.

With respect to this clone: Antigen specificity is unknown.

V shed 4 bases and J 2 bases; nucleotides not matched to a gene: 6. This CDR3 spans 15 amino acids. CDR1 SQVTM and CDR2 ANQGSEA come from the germline V gene. Assay: immunoSEQ multiplex PCR; the TCRdb copy retains only in-frame clones and omits some. The sample contains some 100,000 clones, roughly 95% of which appear only once. V usage is TRBV29-1 and J usage is TRBJ2-1, with 9 bases matching TRBD2. This receptor was obtained from a human donor in good health. The sample consisted of naive CD4+ T cells sorted from blood. CDR3 sequence (DNA): TGCAGCGTTGTCGGGCGGGGGGGCCCCTACAATGAGCAGTTCTTC. Translating it yields CSVVGRGGPYNEQFF.